This paragraph covers one T cell receptor beta chain sequence. Antigen unknown. Sequenced by immunoSEQ multiplex PCR; TCRdb stores in-frame clones only, minus some. The sample lists about 68,000 clones; around four fifths were seen once. The record originates from a study of PD-1 blockade in mismatch repair-deficient tumors. Overall study: All were previously treated, progressing patients with some twelve mismatch repair-deficient cancer types.

This CDR3 region has 15 residues. Germline values: CDR1 SNHLY, CDR2 FYNNEI. V was trimmed by 6 bases and J by 0 bases, leaving 12 bases between them. Points from the study as a whole: After pembrolizumab, tumor-resident clones rose rapidly, then generally contracted before radiologic responses.

All patients were mismatch repair deficient, assessed by either PCR or immunohistochemistry. Specimen: peripheral blood, collected 2 weeks after starting pembrolizumab. The J gene is TRBJ2-1, the V gene TRBV2; D uncertain. The TCR sequence derives from an adult with mismatch repair-deficient cancer. The CDR3 loop is CASSSTESSYNEQFF. CDR3 DNA: TGTGCCAGCAGCTCCACAGAGAGCTCCTACAATGAGCAGTTCTTC. Full variable domain (outside the CDR3, taken from reference TRBV2 and TRBJ2-1): EPEVTQTPSHQVTQMGQEVILRCVPISNHLYFYWYRQILGQKVEFLVSFYNNEISEKSEIFDDQFSVERPDGSNFTLKIRSTKLEDSAMYFCASSSTESSYNEQFFGPGTRLTVL.